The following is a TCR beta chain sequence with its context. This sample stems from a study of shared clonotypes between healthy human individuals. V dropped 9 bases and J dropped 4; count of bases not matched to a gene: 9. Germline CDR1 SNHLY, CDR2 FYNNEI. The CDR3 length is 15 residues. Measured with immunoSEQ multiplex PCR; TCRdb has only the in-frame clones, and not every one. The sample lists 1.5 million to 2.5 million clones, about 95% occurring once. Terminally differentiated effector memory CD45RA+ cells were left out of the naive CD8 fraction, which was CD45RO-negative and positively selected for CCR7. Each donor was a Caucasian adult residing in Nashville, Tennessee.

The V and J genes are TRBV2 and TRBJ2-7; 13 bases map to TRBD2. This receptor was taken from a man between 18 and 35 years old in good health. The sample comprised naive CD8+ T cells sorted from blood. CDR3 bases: TGTGCCAGTCATAGGGGGACTAGCGGGATGTACGAGCAGTACTTC. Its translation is CASHRGTSGMYEQYF.